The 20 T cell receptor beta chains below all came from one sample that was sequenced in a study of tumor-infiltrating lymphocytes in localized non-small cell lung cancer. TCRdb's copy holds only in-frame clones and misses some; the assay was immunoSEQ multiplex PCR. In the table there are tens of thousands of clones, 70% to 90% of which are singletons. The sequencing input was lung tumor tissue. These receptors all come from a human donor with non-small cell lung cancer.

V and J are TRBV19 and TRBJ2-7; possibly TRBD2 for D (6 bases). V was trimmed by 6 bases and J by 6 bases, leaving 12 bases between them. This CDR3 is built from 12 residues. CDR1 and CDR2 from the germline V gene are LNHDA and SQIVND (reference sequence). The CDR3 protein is CASSPGRGEQYF. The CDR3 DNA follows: TGTGCCAGTAGCCCCGGGCGGGGCGAGCAGTACTTC.

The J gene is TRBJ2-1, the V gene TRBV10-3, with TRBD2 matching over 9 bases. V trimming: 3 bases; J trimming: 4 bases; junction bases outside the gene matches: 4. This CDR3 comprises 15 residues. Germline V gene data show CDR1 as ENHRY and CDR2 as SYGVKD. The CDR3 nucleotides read TGTGCCATCAGTGATAGCGGGGGAGAGTACAATGAGCAGTTCTTC. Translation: CAISDSGGEYNEQFF.

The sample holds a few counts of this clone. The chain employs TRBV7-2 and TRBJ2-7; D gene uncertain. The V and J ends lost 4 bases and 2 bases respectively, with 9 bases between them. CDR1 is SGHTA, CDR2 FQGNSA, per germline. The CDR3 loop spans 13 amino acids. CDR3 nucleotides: TGTGCCAGCAGCTCGACACTGACCTACGAGCAGTACTTC. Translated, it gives CASSSTLTYEQYF.

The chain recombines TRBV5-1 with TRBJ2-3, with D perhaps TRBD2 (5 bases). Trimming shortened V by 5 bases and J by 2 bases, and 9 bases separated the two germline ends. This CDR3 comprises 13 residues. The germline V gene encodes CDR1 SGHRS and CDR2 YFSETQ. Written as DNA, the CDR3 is TGCGCCAGCAGACACGGGGACACAGATACGCAGTATTTT. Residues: CASRHGDTDTQYF.

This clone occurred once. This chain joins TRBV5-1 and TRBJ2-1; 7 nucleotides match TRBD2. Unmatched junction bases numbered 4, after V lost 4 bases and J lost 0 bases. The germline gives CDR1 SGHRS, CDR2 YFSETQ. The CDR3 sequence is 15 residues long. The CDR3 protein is CASSPGGTSYNEQFF. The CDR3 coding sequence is TGCGCCAGCAGCCCGGGGGGAACCTCCTACAATGAGCAGTTCTTC.

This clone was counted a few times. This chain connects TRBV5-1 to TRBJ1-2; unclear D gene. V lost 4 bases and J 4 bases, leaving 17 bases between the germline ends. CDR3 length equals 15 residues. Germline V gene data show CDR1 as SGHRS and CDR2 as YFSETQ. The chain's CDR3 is CASSDLGGVSYGYTF. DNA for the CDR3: TGCGCCAGCAGCGACCTGGGCGGGGTCAGCTATGGCTACACCTTC.

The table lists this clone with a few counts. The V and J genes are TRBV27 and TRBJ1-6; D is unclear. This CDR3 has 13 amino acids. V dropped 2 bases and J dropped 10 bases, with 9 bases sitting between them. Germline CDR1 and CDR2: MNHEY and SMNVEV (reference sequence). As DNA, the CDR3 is TGTGCCAGCAGTTTACGGCAAGGGTCACCCCTCCACTTT. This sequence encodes CASSLRQGSPLHF.

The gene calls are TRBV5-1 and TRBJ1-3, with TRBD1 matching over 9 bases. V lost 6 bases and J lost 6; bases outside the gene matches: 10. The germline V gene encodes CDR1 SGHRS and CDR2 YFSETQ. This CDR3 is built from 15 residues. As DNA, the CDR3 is TGCGCCAGCACAGGAGGGACAGGGTTGGAAAACACCATATATTTT. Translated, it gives CASTGGTGLENTIYF.

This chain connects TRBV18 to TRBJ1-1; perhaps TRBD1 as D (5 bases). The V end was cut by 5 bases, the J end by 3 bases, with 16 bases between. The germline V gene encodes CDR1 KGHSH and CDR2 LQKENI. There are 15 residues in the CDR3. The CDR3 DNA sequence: TGTGCCAGCTCAGCAGGGATATCTAGGGACACTGAAGCTTTCTTT. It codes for CASSAGISRDTEAFF.

The CDR3 reads CASSSTGTGSRTQHF. In DNA, the CDR3 is TGTGCCAGTAGTTCTACCGGGACAGGGAGCAGGACCCAGCATTTT. The V and J genes are TRBV19 and TRBJ1-5; 9 nucleotides line up with TRBD1. The J segment lost 11 bases and the V segment lost 5 bases, leaving 13 bases of the junction unmatched. Germline CDR1 reads LNHDA; CDR2 reads SQIVND (reference sequence). The CDR3 has 15 residues.

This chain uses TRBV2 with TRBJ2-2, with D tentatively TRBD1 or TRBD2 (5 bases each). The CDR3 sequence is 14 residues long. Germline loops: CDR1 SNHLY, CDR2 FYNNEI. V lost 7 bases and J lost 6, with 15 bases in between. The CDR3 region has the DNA TGTGCCAGCAAAGACGGGGCGGTCGCCGGGGAGCTGTTTTTT. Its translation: CASKDGAVAGELFF.

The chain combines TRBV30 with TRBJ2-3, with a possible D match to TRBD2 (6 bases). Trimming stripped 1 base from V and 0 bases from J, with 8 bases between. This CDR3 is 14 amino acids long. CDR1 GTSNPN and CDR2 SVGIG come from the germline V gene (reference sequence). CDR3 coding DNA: TGTGCCTGGAGTGGGGGACTTAGCACAGATACGCAGTATTTT. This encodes CAWSGGLSTDTQYF.

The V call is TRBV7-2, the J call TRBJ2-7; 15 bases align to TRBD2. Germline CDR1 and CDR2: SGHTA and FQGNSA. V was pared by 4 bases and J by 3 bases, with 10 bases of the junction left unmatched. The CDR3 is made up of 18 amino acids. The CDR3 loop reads CASSSPGLAGGLGYEQYF. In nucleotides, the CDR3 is TGTGCCAGCAGCTCCCCTGGACTAGCGGGGGGGCTCGGCTACGAGCAGTACTTC.

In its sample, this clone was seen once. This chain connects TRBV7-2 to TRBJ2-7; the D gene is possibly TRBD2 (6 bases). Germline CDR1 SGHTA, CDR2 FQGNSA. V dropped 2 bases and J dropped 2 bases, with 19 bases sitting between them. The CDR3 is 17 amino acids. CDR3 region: CASSLSRWRGWPYEQYF. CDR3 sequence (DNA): TGTGCCAGCAGCTTATCCCGCTGGAGGGGATGGCCCTACGAGCAGTACTTC.

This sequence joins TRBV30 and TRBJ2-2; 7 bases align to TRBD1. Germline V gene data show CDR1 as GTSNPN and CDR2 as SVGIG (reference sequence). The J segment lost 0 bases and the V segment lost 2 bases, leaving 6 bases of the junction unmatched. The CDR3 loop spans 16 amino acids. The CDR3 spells CAWSKTGLTNTGELFF. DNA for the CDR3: TGTGCCTGGAGTAAGACAGGGCTAACGAACACCGGGGAGCTGTTTTTT.

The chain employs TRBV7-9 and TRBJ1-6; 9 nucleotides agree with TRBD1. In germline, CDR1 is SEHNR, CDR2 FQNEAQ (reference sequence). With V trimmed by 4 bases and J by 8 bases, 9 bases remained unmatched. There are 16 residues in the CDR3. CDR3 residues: CASSSTRDRVDSPLHF. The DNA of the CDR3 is TGTGCCAGCAGCTCGACCCGGGACAGGGTTGATTCACCCCTCCACTTT.

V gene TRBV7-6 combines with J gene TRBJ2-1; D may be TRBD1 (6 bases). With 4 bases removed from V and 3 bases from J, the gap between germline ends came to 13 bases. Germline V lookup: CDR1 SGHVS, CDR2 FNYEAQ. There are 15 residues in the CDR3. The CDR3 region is CASSYGGGYYNEQFF. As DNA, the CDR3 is TGTGCCAGCAGCTATGGTGGGGGCTACTACAATGAGCAGTTCTTC.

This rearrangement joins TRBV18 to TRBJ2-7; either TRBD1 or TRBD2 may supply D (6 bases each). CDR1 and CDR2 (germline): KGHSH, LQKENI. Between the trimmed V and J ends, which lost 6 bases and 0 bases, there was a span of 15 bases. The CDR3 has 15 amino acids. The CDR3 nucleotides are TGTGCCAGCTCCCGAATGGAGGGGGTCTCCTACGAGCAGTACTTC. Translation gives CASSRMEGVSYEQYF. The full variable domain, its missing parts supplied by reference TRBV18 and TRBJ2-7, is NAGVMQNPRHLVRRRGQEARLRCSPMKGHSHVYWYRQLPEEGLKFMVYLQKENIIDESGMPKERFSAEFPKEGPSILRIQQVVRGDSAAYFCASSRMEGVSYEQYFGPGTRLTVT.

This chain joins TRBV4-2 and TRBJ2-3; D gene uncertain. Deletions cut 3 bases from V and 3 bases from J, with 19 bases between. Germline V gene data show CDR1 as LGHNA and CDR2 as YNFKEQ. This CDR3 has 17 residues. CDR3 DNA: TGTGCCAGCAGCCATCCCCCCTCGGGCCTTAGGACAGATACGCAGTATTTT. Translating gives CASSHPPSGLRTDTQYF.

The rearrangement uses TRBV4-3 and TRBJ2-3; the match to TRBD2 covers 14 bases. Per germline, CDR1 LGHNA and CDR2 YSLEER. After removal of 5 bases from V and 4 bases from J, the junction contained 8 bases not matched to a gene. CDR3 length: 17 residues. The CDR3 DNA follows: TGCGCCAGCAGCTCCCGGACTAGCGGGGGGTTAGCAGATACGCAGTATTTT. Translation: CASSSRTSGGLADTQYF.